These T cell receptor beta chains were read from a single sample in a study of blood T cells in healthy people across ages. In TCRdb, the 5' RACE reads were re-called with MiXCR into one record per CDR3 protein. Of fewer than 900,000 distinct CDR3 sequences listed, approximately 50% were seen once; the top ten hold around 32%. The sample taken for sequencing was blood. The receptor source for this set is a woman aged 55-75 years in good health. CDR3s include the opening cysteine and the closing phenylalanine or tryptophan. The order of the fields is clone size, V gene, J gene, D gene, CDR3 protein, CDR3 DNA. A D gene is named only where the DNA matches it firmly. Rows may omit the clone size; those that give it use once, few, many or a size class.

-	TRBV24-1	TRBJ2-3	TRBD2	CATSGSSDTQYF	TGTGCCACTAGCGGGAGCTCAGATACGCAGTATTTT
-	TRBV2	TRBJ2-5	-	CASSEAGSPQETQYF	TGTGCCAGCAGTGAAGCGGGAAGTCCGCAAGAGACCCAGTACTTC
-	TRBV27	TRBJ1-2	TRBD1	CASSSSGLWDRGSYGYTF	TGTGCCAGCAGTTCCTCCGGCCTATGGGACAGGGGGAGTTATGGCTACACCTTC
-	TRBV20-1	TRBJ2-3	TRBD2	CSAHTSGMDTQYF	TGCAGTGCACATACTAGCGGGATGGATACGCAGTATTTT
-	TRBV20-1	TRBJ2-1	TRBD1	CSARGEGAHEQFF	TGCAGTGCCCGAGGTGAGGGGGCGCATGAGCAGTTCTTC
few	TRBV20-1	TRBJ2-5	-	CGWAGETQYF	TGCGGGTGGGCGGGGGAGACCCAGTACTTC
-	TRBV6-5	TRBJ1-2	-	CASSTGDYGYTF	TGTGCCAGCAGTACCGGAGATTATGGCTACACCTTC
few	TRBV21-1	TRBJ1-2	-	CASSKVPGVYTF	TGTGCCAGCAGCAAAGTCCCGGGGGTCTACACCTTC
few	TRBV20-1	TRBJ1-2	-	CSARDRAGKGGYTF	TGCAGTGCTAGAGATCGGGCGGGGAAGGGTGGCTACACCTTC
few	TRBV6-5	TRBJ2-5	-	CASPGHQETQYF	TGTGCCAGTCCGGGGCATCAAGAGACCCAGTACTTC
-	TRBV28	TRBJ1-5	-	CASSQKKFGNQPQHF	TGTGCCAGCAGCCAGAAAAAATTCGGCAATCAGCCCCAGCATTTT
few	TRBV6-5	TRBJ2-1	-	CASSYSITGYNEQFF	TGTGCCAGCAGTTACTCGATAACGGGGTACAATGAGCAGTTCTTC
-	TRBV15	TRBJ2-1	-	CATSRDKAGSDNEQFF	TGTGCCACCAGCAGAGATAAAGCGGGTTCCGACAATGAGCAGTTCTTC
-	TRBV7-2	TRBJ1-1	-	CASSTHMNTEAFF	TGTGCCAGCAGCACCCATATGAACACTGAAGCTTTCTTT
-	TRBV12-3/TRBV12-4	TRBJ2-7	-	CASSPPLGNEQYF	TGTGCCAGCAGTCCCCCCTTGGGGAACGAGCAGTACTTC
few	TRBV20-1	TRBJ2-5	-	CSARVPLQRDWQYF	TGCAGTGCTAGAGTTCCGCTACAGCGAGATTGGCAGTACTTC
few	TRBV3-1	TRBJ2-1	TRBD2	CASSHPRRTSGRGEQFF	TGTGCCAGCAGCCACCCAAGGAGAACTAGCGGGAGGGGTGAGCAGTTCTTC
-	TRBV20-1	TRBJ2-4	-	CSAGLGGAAKNIQYF	TGCAGTGCTGGCTTGGGGGGGGCGGCCAAAAACATTCAGTACTTC
few	TRBV7-3	TRBJ2-1	-	CASSSGESSYNEQFF	TGTGCCAGCAGCTCCGGGGAAAGCTCCTACAATGAGCAGTTCTTC
few	TRBV7-9	TRBJ2-1	TRBD1	CASSLRQGVYNEQFF	TGTGCCAGCAGCTTACGACAGGGGGTATACAATGAGCAGTTCTTC
few	TRBV7-2	TRBJ2-3	TRBD1	CASSPRQGPDTQYF	TGTGCCAGCAGCCCAAGACAGGGTCCTGATACGCAGTATTTT
-	TRBV7-3	TRBJ1-6	-	CASSLGRNNSPLHF	TGTGCCAGCAGCTTGGGCAGGAATAATTCACCCCTCCACTTT
-	TRBV27	TRBJ2-1	TRBD1	CASSLTGLREQFF	TGTGCCAGCAGTTTGACAGGGCTACGAGAGCAGTTCTTC
-	TRBV18	TRBJ2-3	TRBD2	CASSAASGRGDTQYF	TGTGCCAGCTCAGCGGCTAGCGGGAGAGGAGATACGCAGTATTTT
many	TRBV29-1	TRBJ2-1	TRBD1	CSVDESRGNEQFF	TGCAGCGTTGACGAGAGCAGGGGGAATGAGCAGTTCTTC
-	TRBV9	TRBJ2-1	-	CASSVGSGTYNEQFF	TGTGCCAGCAGCGTAGGCAGCGGCACCTACAATGAGCAGTTCTTC
-	TRBV3-1	TRBJ1-2	-	CASSQGGRRSDGYTF	TGTGCCAGCAGCCAAGGGGGCAGAAGGTCGGATGGCTACACCTTC
few	TRBV20-1	TRBJ2-1	TRBD2	CSAVRGGYNEQFF	TGCAGTGCGGTCCGCGGGGGATACAATGAGCAGTTCTTC
few	TRBV10-3	TRBJ2-7	-	CAISPSGRGEQYF	TGTGCCATCAGTCCATCGGGCCGCGGCGAGCAGTACTTC
-	TRBV7-9	TRBJ1-4	TRBD1	CASSVGSTGPNEKLFF	TGTGCCAGCAGCGTCGGGTCGACAGGGCCTAATGAAAAACTGTTTTTT
-	TRBV2	TRBJ1-5	-	CASSEDGILNQPQHF	TGTGCCAGCAGTGAAGACGGGATACTCAATCAGCCCCAGCATTTT
-	TRBV27	TRBJ2-7	TRBD1	CASSAGQGASEQYF	TGTGCCAGCAGTGCGGGACAGGGGGCCTCCGAGCAGTACTTC
few	TRBV9	TRBJ2-7	TRBD2	CASSVDGGGTYEQYF	TGTGCCAGCAGCGTAGACGGGGGAGGGACCTACGAGCAGTACTTC
-	TRBV20-1	TRBJ2-7	TRBD1	CSASGTGVSYEQYF	TGCAGTGCCTCCGGGACAGGGGTTTCCTACGAGCAGTACTTC
-	TRBV7-2	TRBJ1-6	-	CASSRTGTDNSPLHF	TGTGCCAGCAGCCGGACCGGGACGGATAATTCACCCCTCCACTTT
-	TRBV9	TRBJ2-7	-	CASSPTGAGSSYEQYF	TGTGCCAGCAGCCCAACAGGGGCCGGGAGCTCCTACGAGCAGTACTTC
-	TRBV28	TRBJ1-1	-	CASSLLGQNTEAFF	TGTGCCAGCAGTTTATTAGGCCAGAACACTGAAGCTTTCTTT